This T cell receptor beta chain was observed in a study of response to subunit inactivated influenza vaccine. Study-level findings and limits: There was a suggestion from the authors that each seasonal influenza vaccination recruits few new T cells.

This clonotype appeared a few times. What it binds is not known. V was pared by 4 bases and J by 0 bases, with 9 bases between. The germline V gene encodes CDR1 MNHEY and CDR2 SVGAGI. The CDR3 sequence is 15 residues long. TCRdb analysed the RT-PCR reads with MiXCR anew, one entry per CDR3 protein. The sample has 550,000 to 800,000 distinct CDR3 sequences; approximately 13% are singletons. The clonotype originates from a man aged 50 to 60 who received an inactivated influenza vaccine. The material sequenced was PBMCs from blood, taken approximately 15 days before vaccination. The V gene is TRBV6-5, the J gene TRBJ2-2; D gene unclear. In DNA, the CDR3 is TGTGCCAGCAGTTCCTTCCAGGCGAACACCGGGGAGCTGTTTTTT. It yields the protein CASSSFQANTGELFF.